These 25 T cell receptor beta chains were all obtained from the same sample, sequenced in a study of T-cell memory formation after mild COVID-19. MiXCR, applied by TCRdb to the 5' RACE reads, yields one record per CDR3 protein. The table has about 420,000 distinct CDR3 sequences, roughly a quarter seen once. The sample comprised PBMCs or a T cell subset sorted from them (not recorded which). All receptors come from an adult woman who had mild COVID-19 (a few samples of this study predate the infection). Cell type and time point are not known.

This clonotype was detected only a few times. The J gene is TRBJ2-1, the V gene TRBV19, with D hard to call. The CDR3 consists of 14 residues. V lost 5 bases and J lost 0, with 8 bases in between. Germline V gene sequence: CDR1 LNHDA, CDR2 SQIVND (reference sequence). CDR3 protein: CASSVRSSYNEQFF. DNA of the CDR3: TGTGCCAGTAGTGTCCGGAGCTCCTACAATGAGCAGTTCTTC.

The chain is built from TRBV12-3 or TRBV12-4 and TRBJ1-6, with no clear D. CDR3 length: 14 amino acids. V shed 0 bases and J shed 7 bases, with 7 bases lying between them. The DNA for the CDR3 is TGTGCCAGCAGTTTAGCAGGGAAAAATTCACCCCTCCACTTT. Amino acid sequence: CASSLAGKNSPLHF.

This clonotype has only a few counts. The V call is TRBV7-3, the J call TRBJ2-1, with 9 bases that match TRBD2. The CDR3 covers 19 residues. Germline V gene lookup returns CDR1 SGHTA and CDR2 FQGTGA. The ends lost 5 bases at V and 4 bases at J; junction bases unmatched: 18. The CDR3 reads CASSPKPRVAGDLYNEQFF. The CDR3 nucleotides are TGTGCCAGCAGCCCCAAACCCCGGGTAGCGGGAGATTTGTACAATGAGCAGTTCTTC.

This clonotype was counted a few times. CDR3 coding DNA: TGTGCCAGTAGTACCACAGGGGGATCCTACGAGCAGTACTTC. It codes for CASSTTGGSYEQYF. The chain links TRBV19 to TRBJ2-7, with 8 bases that match TRBD1. Germline V gives CDR1 LNHDA, CDR2 SQIVND (reference sequence). This CDR3 has 14 amino acids. V was pared by 4 bases and J by 1 base, with 3 bases of the junction left unmatched. Full variable domain (remainder filled in from reference TRBV19 and TRBJ2-7): DGGITQSPKYLFRKEGQNVTLSCEQNLNHDAMYWYRQDPGQGLRLIYYSQIVNDFQKGDIAEGYSVSREKKESFPLTVTSAQKNPTAFYLCASSTTGGSYEQYFGPGTRLTVT.

This chain joins TRBV7-2 and TRBJ1-2, with D unclear. Trimming took off 1 base at V and 5 bases at J, with 11 bases between the two ends. CDR1 and CDR2 (germline): SGHTA, FQGNSA. This CDR3 has 14 residues. In DNA, the CDR3 is TGTGCCAGCAGCTTAGTCAAGGGCGGATATGGCTACACCTTC. Residues: CASSLVKGGYGYTF.

This sequence joins TRBV30 and TRBJ2-5; possible D gene TRBD1, 5 bases. This CDR3 comprises 13 residues. V gave up 5 bases and J gave up 5 bases, with 15 bases separating them. The germline V gene has CDR1 GTSNPN and CDR2 SVGIG (reference sequence). The CDR3 DNA reads TGTGCCTGGGCCCAGGGCTTATTGGAGACCCAGTACTTC. Its protein product is CAWAQGLLETQYF.

This clonotype was seen only a few times. The rearrangement links TRBV29-1 to TRBJ2-3, with D tentatively TRBD1 (5 bases). The V gene's germline CDR1 is SQVTM and CDR2 ANQGSEA. The CDR3 consists of 11 residues. The ends were cut back, 7 bases at V and 6 bases at J, with 11 bases in the middle. CDR3 sequence: CSGGPWDTQYF. The CDR3 DNA sequence: TGCAGCGGGGGCCCTTGGGATACGCAGTATTTT.

This chain connects TRBV6-1 to TRBJ2-3; 7 positions match TRBD1. The ends lost 8 bases at V and 2 bases at J; junction bases unmatched: 7. Looked up from germline, CDR1 is MNHNS and CDR2 is SASEGT. The CDR3 sequence is 14 residues long. CDR3 coding DNA: TGTGCCAGCTCCAGGACAGGAAACACAGATACGCAGTATTTT. It yields the protein CASSRTGNTDTQYF.

The J gene is TRBJ2-1, the V gene TRBV4-2; maybe TRBD2 (5 bases). The CDR3 spans 15 residues. In germline, CDR1 is LGHNA, CDR2 YNFKEQ. The germline V and J ends were trimmed by 0 bases and 1 base, with 7 bases remaining between them. The CDR3 DNA is TGTGCCAGCAGCCAAGACCTAGCTTCCTACAATGAGCAGTTCTTC. It is translated as CASSQDLASYNEQFF.

This sequence joins TRBV12-3 or TRBV12-4 and TRBJ1-2, with 9 nucleotides matching TRBD1. V was clipped by 6 bases and J by 6 bases; unmatched bases: 8. This CDR3 is built from 14 residues. The CDR3 DNA is TGTGCCAGCAGCCTTACAGGGACAGGGCATGGCTACACCTTC. Translation: CASSLTGTGHGYTF.

This chain joins TRBV6-5 and TRBJ1-5, with D perhaps TRBD1 (5 bases). The CDR3 runs 13 residues. Germline-derived CDR1 and CDR2 are MNHEY and SVGAGI. The V end was cut by 2 bases, the J end by 14 bases, with 16 bases between. The CDR3 DNA reads TGTGCCAGCAGTTACCAGACTACCGGGACGAAGCATTTT. Its translation is CASSYQTTGTKHF.

This clonotype came up many times. This sequence joins TRBV25-1 and TRBJ2-1; 8 positions agree with TRBD2. Germline V gene sequence: CDR1 MGHDK, CDR2 SYGVNS. Germline trimming cut 5 bases from V and 4 bases from J; bases unmatched to any gene: 10. The CDR3 is made up of 16 amino acids. CDR3 residues: CASSFSGRAGYNEQFF. In nucleotides, the CDR3 is TGTGCCAGCAGTTTTTCCGGGAGGGCCGGATACAATGAGCAGTTCTTC.

The chain couples TRBV6-2 or TRBV6-3 to TRBJ1-2; D unclear. The CDR3 consists of 13 residues. Trimming shortened V by 6 bases and J by 1 base, and 9 bases separated the two germline ends. CDR1 MNHEY and CDR2 SVGEGT come from the germline V gene. CDR3 sequence (DNA): TGTGCCAGCAGCCCCGACTATAACTATGGCTACACCTTC. It translates to CASSPDYNYGYTF.

This chain links TRBV3-1 with TRBJ1-2, with a weak D call TRBD1 (6 bases). This CDR3 spans 13 amino acids. Between the trimmed V and J ends, which lost 3 bases and 4 bases, there was a span of 9 bases. Germline V gene lookup returns CDR1 LGHDT and CDR2 YNNKEL (reference sequence). CDR3 nucleotides: TGTGCCAGCAGCCAGGGGGCCATCTATGGCTACACCTTC. This encodes CASSQGAIYGYTF.

This clonotype has only a few counts. The chain joins TRBV30 to TRBJ2-5; D may be TRBD1 (5 bases). This CDR3 is built from 13 residues. The germline V and J ends were trimmed by 0 bases and 4 bases, with 9 bases remaining between them. Germline CDR1 is GTSNPN and CDR2 is SVGIG (reference sequence). CDR3 bases: TGTGCCTGGAGTGTAGGACATAGAGAGACCCAGTACTTC. This encodes CAWSVGHRETQYF.

The V call is TRBV6-5, the J call TRBJ1-5; 8 bases match TRBD1. Germline assignment: CDR1 MNHEY and CDR2 SVGAGI. The V and J ends lost 7 bases and 0 bases, in that order; junction bases with no gene match: 14. The CDR3 runs to 18 residues. This chain's CDR3 is CASKSRQGSPYSNQPQHF. The CDR3 DNA sequence: TGTGCCAGCAAATCTCGACAGGGGTCCCCCTATAGCAATCAGCCCCAGCATTTT.

CDR3 in amino acids: CASSTGQGHHEQYF. CDR3 DNA: TGCGCCAGCAGCACCGGACAGGGTCACCACGAGCAGTACTTC. The chain couples TRBV5-1 to TRBJ2-7; 8 bases are a match to TRBD1. Germline CDR1 and CDR2: SGHRS and YFSETQ. The V segment lost 4 bases and the J segment 5 bases; nucleotides outside the gene matches: 8. The CDR3 is 14 amino acids. The variable domain in full, with the rest retrieved from reference TRBV5-1 and TRBJ2-7, is KAGVTQTPRYLIKTRGQQVTLSCSPISGHRSVSWYQQTPGQGLQFLFEYFSETQRNKGNFPGRFSGRQFSNSRSEMNVSTLELGDSALYLCASSTGQGHHEQYFGPGTRLTVT.

V usage is TRBV24-1 and J usage is TRBJ1-2; TRBD1 agrees at 7 bases. With V trimmed by 2 bases and J by 8 bases, 4 bases remained unmatched. The CDR3 totals 13 residues. Germline CDR1 KGHDR, CDR2 SFDVKD. CDR3 region: CATSDSRGRGYTF. The CDR3 DNA is TGTGCCACCAGTGATTCAAGGGGGCGGGGCTACACCTTC.

This clonotype has just a few counts. The chain links TRBV5-5 to TRBJ1-1; D remains ambiguous. Germline V gene lookup returns CDR1 SGHKS and CDR2 YYEKEE (reference sequence). The V end lost 7 bases, the J end lost 3 bases, and 16 bases lay between the germline ends. The length of the CDR3 is 14 residues. CDR3 protein: CASAGIRRDTEAFF. CDR3 nucleotides: TGTGCCAGCGCGGGAATTCGGCGGGACACTGAAGCTTTCTTT.

The genes are TRBV2 and TRBJ1-4; D gene ambiguous. Germline CDR1 is SNHLY and CDR2 is FYNNEI. The CDR3 runs 14 residues. V was cut by 4 bases and J by 1 base, with 7 bases left in between. Here the CDR3 reads CASSVWGTNEKLFF. The CDR3 DNA reads TGTGCCAGCAGTGTATGGGGAACTAATGAAAAACTGTTTTTT.

The gene calls are TRBV6-5 and TRBJ2-7, with D perhaps TRBD1 (6 bases). This CDR3 is built from 15 residues. V dropped 2 bases and J dropped 3 bases, with 14 bases sitting between them. Per the germline V gene, CDR1 is MNHEY and CDR2 is SVGAGI. The CDR3 is CASSYDDRSRYEQYF. The DNA for the CDR3 is TGTGCCAGCAGTTACGATGACAGGTCCCGCTACGAGCAGTACTTC.

The CDR3 loop is CATSPSWENIQYF. CDR3 nucleotides: TGTGCCACCAGCCCTTCTTGGGAAAACATTCAGTACTTC. This sequence joins TRBV15 and TRBJ2-4; D gene ambiguous. The V end lost 5 bases, the J end lost 5 bases, and 10 bases lay between the germline ends. Germline values: CDR1 LNHNV, CDR2 YYDKDF (reference sequence). The CDR3 loop spans 13 amino acids.

This clonotype has a count of ten or more. This rearrangement joins TRBV5-1 to TRBJ2-4; D perhaps matches TRBD2 (6 bases). V lost 3 bases and J 0 bases, leaving 19 bases between the germline ends. The CDR3 consists of 18 residues. Germline V gene lookup returns CDR1 SGHRS and CDR2 YFSETQ. CDR3 in amino acids: CASSYTSGGALAKNIQYF. As DNA, the CDR3 is TGCGCCAGCAGCTATACCTCTGGCGGGGCACTAGCCAAAAACATTCAGTACTTC.

The chain has TRBV7-6 and TRBJ1-6; no definite D call. The CDR3 extends over 16 amino acids. V shed 1 base and J shed 2 bases, with 9 bases lying between them. Germline V gene lookup returns CDR1 SGHVS and CDR2 FNYEAQ. CDR3 nucleotides: TGTGCCAGCAGCTTAGGCGAGGGCCCCTATAATTCACCCCTCCACTTT. This translates into CASSLGEGPYNSPLHF.

The rearrangement links TRBV7-9 to TRBJ2-3, with a weak D call TRBD2 (7 bases). Germline CDR1 is SEHNR and CDR2 is FQNEAQ (reference sequence). The CDR3 has 15 residues. V dropped 3 bases and J dropped 1 base, with 11 bases sitting between them. The CDR3 here is CASSFGGLGTDTQYF. The CDR3 bases are TGTGCCAGCAGCTTCGGGGGGCTGGGCACAGATACGCAGTATTTT.